The T cell receptor beta chain described here comes from a study of blood T cell repertoires in COVID-19. TCRdb's copy holds only in-frame clones and misses some; the assay was immunoSEQ multiplex PCR. Here the sample spans under 250,000 clones, more than 70% being singletons. V lost 1 base to trimming and J lost 6 bases; unmatched junction nucleotides: 15. From germline, CDR1 is SGHRS and CDR2 YFSETQ. The CDR3 has 18 amino acids. The sample comprised peripheral blood. The sequence was obtained from a woman younger than 45 with COVID-19, enrolled during active disease. The chain carries TRBV5-1 and TRBJ1-4, with 7 positions matching TRBD1. The CDR3 sequence: CASSLNQGGAGRDEKLFF. The CDR3 nucleotides read TGCGCCAGCAGCTTGAATCAGGGGGGCGCCGGAAGGGATGAAAAACTGTTTTTT.